Here is one T cell receptor beta chain with its context. No antigen is known for it. Treatment indicated: around 19 received Ad26.COV2.S at low or high dose, single or two shots; 5 received placebo; per-sample allocation not given. Samples were taken on day 63 after the first vaccine or placebo injection. Spike of the Wuhan-strain SARS-CoV-2 was expressed by an Ad26 vector, which formed the vaccine. This sample was taken from a study of Ad26.COV2.S vaccination and SARS-CoV-2 variants. Study results and caveats: Possible underestimation of total T cell responses by the TCR breadth and depth analyses was noted. Higher spike-specific TCR breadth was found in vaccine recipients than in placebo recipients. Whether participants received vaccine or placebo, their non-spike TCR breadth was similar.

Data came from immunoSEQ multiplex PCR; TCRdb stores just in-frame clones and leaves some out. The profile shows approximately 420,000 clones, roughly nine tenths of them singletons. CDR3 length equals 13 residues. Germline V gene data show CDR1 as MGHRA and CDR2 as YSYEKL. Trimming pared 3 bases from V and 0 bases from J, leaving 5 bases between. The V call is TRBV4-1, the J call TRBJ1-1; D is unclear. The TCR comes from a person aged 18-65 years who received the Ad26.COV2.S COVID-19 vaccine or a placebo. Sample: peripheral blood, taken in a trial of Ad26.COV2.S vaccine versus placebo. CDR3 in amino acids: CASSQPMNTEAFF. The CDR3 DNA sequence: TGCGCCAGCAGCCAGCCCATGAACACTGAAGCTTTCTTT.